This TCR beta chain was profiled in a study of blood T cell repertoires in COVID-19. The sample holds a few counts of this clone. Germline CDR1 SGHTS, CDR2 YDEGEE. With 2 bases removed from V and 13 bases from J, the gap between germline ends came to 9 bases. The CDR3 spans 10 residues. Authors' data handling: Amplification of reference gene primers was used by the study to estimate nucleated cell counts. Clones were read by immunoSEQ multiplex PCR, and TCRdb kept only the in-frame ones, dropping some. V and J calls and clone size are given by that table; D and trimming were obtained from the DNA. This sample yields about 270,000 clones, of which around 81% are seen a single time; around 3.2% belongs to the top ten.

The sequenced sample consisted of peripheral blood. The chain recombines TRBV5-8 with TRBJ1-2; D is uncertain. This sequence was found in a woman between 55 and 75 years old with active or convalescent COVID-19. CDR3 sequence (DNA): TGTGCCAGCAGCTTAGGCGGAGGCACCTTC. Amino acids: CASSLGGGTF.